This T cell receptor (beta chain) was sequenced in a study of identifying expanded T cells in peripheral blood. Findings and limits, study-wide: Clone count variance between approximately two-week samples rose with total template count. About 1.3 clones differed between technical replicates, versus about 15 and 19 over time.

Clones were sequenced by immunoSEQ multiplex PCR, and TCRdb holds only the in-frame ones, with some missing. The data show 100,000 or so clones, roughly 89% seen once. Worth noting for this clone: Its antigen is undetermined.

Healthy donors had no documented immune events, such as infections, while sampled. There are 11 residues in the CDR3. Trimming pared 3 bases from V and 6 bases from J, leaving 8 bases between. The germline V gene has CDR1 SQVTM and CDR2 ANQGSEA. The chain couples TRBV29-1 to TRBJ1-2; no clear D. This receptor was obtained from a person aged 18-70 years in good health. The sample taken for sequencing was blood. For the CDR3, the DNA is TGCAGCGTTGATCTCGGGGATGGCTACACCTTC. As protein: CSVDLGDGYTF.